This section outlines one T cell receptor (beta chain) sequence together with its context. This clonotype showed up just a few times. The target of this receptor is not known. No much larger clonotype is one base removed from it; base qualities were not supplied. Ficoll-Paque density gradient centrifugation was the method used to isolate PBMCs. The data were taken from a study of T-cell memory formation after mild COVID-19 listed by TCRdb under 2021. Turning to the overall study: TCR sequence clusters from the two donors were found to be largely donor specific. In a couple of donors, T-cell clones that expanded and contracted after mild COVID-19 were followed by sequencing TCRalpha and TCRbeta repertoires longitudinally. The cohort was made up of two young adult volunteers, one female and one male, who were previously healthy.

General conclusions and limits of the study: Clones contracting from day 15 to 85 had balanced CD4/CD8 phenotypes, while a second wave expanding from day 15 to 37 was biased towards CD4+. SARS-CoV-2 specificity of the second-wave clones peaking on day 37 was not confirmed. Only a couple of mild cases were covered in the study, and larger cohorts including severe cases with pre-infection samples were considered necessary. Some responding clones were found in pre-infection memory, which suggests that pre-existing cross-reactive memory T cells took part in the SARS-CoV-2 response. Contracting CD4+ clones were found mainly in CM and EM memory subsets, while CD8+ clones were enriched in EMRA.

TCRdb shows the sequencer as Illumina NovaSeq 6000. Using 5'RACE with constant-segment primers, TCRalpha and TCRbeta cDNA libraries were constructed, with sample barcodes and unique molecular identifiers added in the process. Trizol reagent was used to extract RNA from every sample. Libraries were amplified in two PCR steps, with a second sample barcode and Illumina TruSeq adapters added in the second step. The libraries were sequenced on an Illumina NovaSeq using 2 x 150 bp paired-end reads. As for how the authors treated the data: Reads were demultiplexed and collapsed into UMI-guided consensus sequences with migec v1.2.7. With mixcr v2.1.11, UMI consensuses were aligned to TRA and TRB V and J templates and assembled into clonotypes. Clonotypes were classified as expanded or contracted when called significant by both edgeR and NoisET, with noise models trained on biological replicates. For edgeR calls, a false discovery rate-adjusted p below 0.01 and a log2 fold-change threshold of 1 were applied. PCA with hierarchical clustering of max-normalized trajectories of the 1000 most abundant clonotypes was used as exploratory dynamics analysis. Each responding clone was given a CD4 or CD8 phenotype based on the CD4+ and CD8+ repertoires, which had been sequenced separately. The public reads were quality trimmed at Q25 with fastp and then assembled into clones with MiXCR by TCRdb, keeping productive beta chains. Each entry is one CDR3 protein sequence, shown with its most common DNA and genes. Clone size and V and J calls follow TCRdb, not the original study. The sample table records 450,000 or so distinct CDR3 sequences; roughly 25% of these occur just once. The ten largest make up approximately 12% of the sample.

The source material was PBMCs or a T cell subset sorted from them (not recorded which). The TCR sequence derives from an adult woman who had mild COVID-19 (a few samples of this study predate the infection). The sample titles of this study are shuffled in the database, so cell type and time point are left out; the donor was told from shared clones.

The DNA sequence reads TGTGCCAGTAGCGACAGGGCTAAAGACTACGAGCAGTACTTC. This is translated as CASSDRAKDYEQYF. The chain is assembled from TRBV19 and TRBJ2-7, with 7 bases aligning to TRBD1. Based on the germline V gene (reference sequence), the CDR1 and CDR2 sequences are LNHDA and SQIVND. The CDR3 holds 14 amino acids from the cysteine to the phenylalanine. Just the 42-base CDR3 DNA is kept, in frame starting at base 1. After removal of 6 bases from V and 3 bases from J, the junction retains 8 bases not matched to a gene.